One and the same sample provided the 17 T cell receptor beta chains below, sequenced in a study of T cells in Graves' hyperthyroidism and ophthalmopathy. Template material for amplifying TCR beta CDR3 regions consisted of RNA transcripts. The study used the HTBI primer set for a first-round RT-PCR of the TCR CDR3. One entry per CDR3 protein, called by TCRdb with MiXCR from the multiplex PCR reads. The data hold 600,000 to 700,000 distinct CDR3 sequences, with just under 45% observed a single time. The sequenced sample was peripheral blood or thyroid tissue (not recorded which). The receptors stem from an adult man with Graves' disease, either hyperthyroidism or ophthalmopathy (not recorded which).

This clonotype was counted between two and nine times. J is TRBJ1-2 and V is TRBV9; D not resolved. CDR1 and CDR2 (germline): SGDLS, YYNGEE. This CDR3 is built from 14 residues. V gave up 2 bases and J gave up 8 bases, with 16 bases separating them. CDR3 nucleotide sequence: TGTGCCAGCAGCGTCGACCATTGGGGTGAGGGCTACACCTTC. It codes for CASSVDHWGEGYTF.

The chain uses TRBV12-3 or TRBV12-4 and TRBJ1-5, with unresolved D. Between the trimmed V and J ends, which lost 2 bases and 6 bases, there was a span of 5 bases. The CDR3 totals 12 residues. This chain's CDR3 is CASSLNRQPQHF. The CDR3 nucleotides read TGTGCCAGCAGTTTAAATCGTCAGCCCCAGCATTTT.

This chain uses TRBV29-1 with TRBJ2-7; maybe TRBD1 (5 bases). Per germline, CDR1 SQVTM and CDR2 ANQGSEA. The CDR3 runs 14 residues. Trimming removed 8 bases from V and 2 bases from J, with 19 bases in between. The CDR3 loop reads CSLVAGPLPYEQYF. The CDR3 DNA sequence: TGCAGCTTAGTCGCAGGGCCTCTACCCTACGAGCAGTACTTC.

This clonotype was seen more than once but under ten times. This chain links TRBV12-3 or TRBV12-4 with TRBJ2-5; the match to TRBD1 covers 7 bases. The CDR3 is 15 residues long. V lost 6 bases to trimming and J lost 4 bases; unmatched junction nucleotides: 11. CDR3 in DNA: TGTGCCAGCAGCACCCGACAGGGATGGGTAGAGACCCAGTACTTC. Encoded protein: CASSTRQGWVETQYF.

The V gene is TRBV25-1, the J gene TRBJ2-3; no clear D. This CDR3 contains 12 residues. The germline V and J ends were trimmed by 1 base and 8 bases, with 7 bases remaining between them. The V gene's germline CDR1 is MGHDK and CDR2 SYGVNS. As DNA, the CDR3 is TGTGCCAGCAGTGAATGGAGAGGTACGCAGTATTTT. It is translated as CASSEWRGTQYF.

The gene calls are TRBV10-3 and TRBJ1-2; no clear D gene. Germline-derived CDR1 and CDR2 are ENHRY and SYGVKD. The ends were cut back, 0 bases at V and 12 bases at J, with 14 bases in the middle. The CDR3 spans 13 residues. DNA of the CDR3: TGTGCCATCAGTGAGTCGCCGTTGTCTGGAAACACCTTC. Translated, it gives CAISESPLSGNTF.

In its sample, this clonotype was seen a few times. The chain couples TRBV7-8 to TRBJ1-4; D call uncertain. From germline, CDR1 is SGHVS and CDR2 FQNEAQ. V lost 5 bases to trimming and J lost 4 bases, with 11 bases between them. The CDR3 runs to 14 residues. The chain's CDR3 is CASSLYDVNEKLFF. Written as DNA, the CDR3 is TGTGCCAGCAGCCTTTATGACGTTAATGAAAAACTGTTTTTT.

The chain is built from TRBV9 and TRBJ1-1; 7 bases are shared with TRBD1. This CDR3 comprises 15 residues. V gave up 1 base and J gave up 1 base; unmatched junction bases: 4. Looked up from germline, CDR1 is SGDLS and CDR2 is YYNGEE. Here the CDR3 reads CASSVRQGPNTEAFF. CDR3 sequence (DNA): TGTGCCAGCAGCGTACGACAGGGACCGAACACTGAAGCTTTCTTT.

Concerning this clonotype itself: A single base separates this from a much larger clone, so it may be a read error. V is TRBV9 and J is TRBJ1-4, with TRBD1 matching over 7 bases. Germline CDR1 is SGDLS and CDR2 is YYNGEE. Germline trimming cut 3 bases from V and 8 bases from J; bases unmatched to any gene: 13. The CDR3 spans 16 residues. The CDR3 loop reads CASSAIQGGVGEKLFF. CDR3 coding DNA: TGTGCCAGCAGCGCCATCCAGGGGGGGGTCGGCGAAAAACTGTTTTTT.

This clonotype was recorded many times. The chain employs TRBV10-1 and TRBJ2-5; TRBD1 matches 9 bases. Germline CDR1 WNHNN, CDR2 SYGVQD (reference sequence). This CDR3 comprises 15 residues. J gave up 5 bases and V 0 bases, and 4 bases lay outside the gene matches. The CDR3 DNA reads TGCGCCAGCAGTGAGTCGATCGGACAGGGGGAGACCCAGTACTTC. Protein sequence: CASSESIGQGETQYF.

In this sample, this clonotype turned up a few times. The junction departs from the called germline gene at one end, perhaps through a read error. This rearrangement joins TRBV6-5 to TRBJ2-5; D not resolved. The CDR3 extends over 15 amino acids. Germline CDR1 and CDR2: MNHEY and SVGAGI. CDR3 region: CASSYSTGSQDTQYF. The CDR3 region has the DNA TGTGCCAGCAGTTACTCCACGGGTAGTCAAGACACCCAGTACTTC.

V gene TRBV25-1 combines with J gene TRBJ2-5; TRBD1 might be the D (5 bases). CDR3 length: 15 residues. The V and J ends lost 6 bases and 5 bases respectively, with 19 bases between them. In germline, CDR1 is MGHDK, CDR2 SYGVNS. This chain's CDR3 is CASSQDLQDRETQYF. CDR3 DNA sequence: TGTGCCAGCAGCCAAGATCTACAGGATAGGGAGACCCAGTACTTC.

Many counts were recorded for this clonotype. V is TRBV9 and J is TRBJ1-1; 10 bases match TRBD1. Unmatched junction bases numbered 6, after V lost 2 bases and J lost 5 bases. CDR3 size: 15 residues. The V gene's germline CDR1 is SGDLS and CDR2 YYNGEE. This chain's CDR3 is CASSVGQGVSTEAFF. In nucleotides, the CDR3 is TGTGCCAGCAGCGTCGGACAGGGGGTTTCGACTGAAGCTTTCTTT.

The rearrangement joins TRBV24-1 to TRBJ1-2, with D possibly being TRBD1 (5 bases). Trimming stripped 3 bases from V and 1 base from J, with 11 bases between. The germline gives CDR1 KGHDR, CDR2 SFDVKD. The CDR3 contains 15 residues. In DNA form, the CDR3 reads TGTGCCACCAGTGATGCTGACAGTGTTAACTATGGCTACACCTTC. It specifies CATSDADSVNYGYTF.

The rearrangement uses TRBV20-1 and TRBJ2-6; maybe TRBD2 (6 bases). The CDR3 runs to 15 residues. Germline-derived CDR1 and CDR2 are DFQATT and SNEGSKA (reference sequence). The V gene lost 3 bases and the J gene lost 0 bases, with 9 bases spanning the gap. The CDR3: CSARRGSSGANVLTF. In DNA form, the CDR3 reads TGCAGTGCTAGGCGGGGAAGCTCTGGGGCCAACGTCCTGACTTTC.

The chain uses TRBV20-1 and TRBJ1-1; D unresolved. The CDR3 totals 14 residues. Germline CDR1 and CDR2: DFQATT and SNEGSKA (reference sequence). V was shortened by 3 bases and J by 1 base, with 12 bases between the two germline ends. CDR3: CSASRMGRNTEAFF. The CDR3, as DNA: TGCAGTGCTAGTCGAATGGGCAGGAACACTGAAGCTTTCTTT.

The chain couples TRBV4-2 to TRBJ1-2; perhaps TRBD1 as D (6 bases). Trimming removed 1 base at V and 7 bases at J, with 10 bases between. The CDR3 runs to 13 residues. Germline assignment: CDR1 LGHNA and CDR2 YNFKEQ. The CDR3 loop is CASSQGGQVGYTF. The CDR3 DNA is TGTGCCAGCAGCCAAGGGGGGCAGGTTGGCTACACCTTC.